This record looks at one T cell receptor (beta chain) sequence and its context. What it recognizes is unknown. cDNA libraries of TCR beta carried unique molecular identifiers. TCRdb re-called the PCR reads with MiXCR, one entry per CDR3 protein. The sample shows about 800,000 distinct CDR3 sequences, less than 35% of them seen only once. Germline V lookup: CDR1 SEHNR, CDR2 FQNEAQ (reference sequence). The CDR3 consists of 17 residues. The junction had 12 bases not matched to a gene; V was cut back by 5 bases and J by 0 bases. The source of the sample is a study of post-analysis software for immune sequencing data. Study in general: The patients showed relapsing-remitting, secondary progressive and progressive-relapsing multiple sclerosis courses.

Overall study results and limits: When patients were compared with controls, 5 or 6 TRBV segments were more frequent, TRBV5-6, TRBV5-1 and TRBV20-1 among them.

Sequenced input: blood. The chain recombines TRBV7-9 with TRBJ2-5, with 7 positions matching TRBD1. The sequence derives from a girl aged 5-17 years with multiple sclerosis. As DNA, the CDR3 is TGTGCCAGCAGCCAACGTGGGACAGTCTTGTACCAAGAGACCCAGTACTTC. As protein: CASSQRGTVLYQETQYF.